This T cell receptor (beta chain) is from a study of cytomegalovirus exposure and HLA in healthy donors. Findings and limits, study-wide: Near-uniform donor sequencing depth was presumed by presence/absence analyses. Later on, an analysis tied 15,000 to 20,000 TCR beta sequences to HLA alleles at 0.05 false discovery rate.

On this clone: The target antigen is unknown.

The donors gave bone marrow, and they were healthy. Primers included in the PCR were 60 Vbeta and 13 Jbeta primers. The protocol was immunoSEQ multiplex PCR, while the TCRdb copy is restricted to in-frame clones and leaves out a portion. Its listing shows 150,000 or so clones. This receptor was obtained from a man aged 18 to 35 in good health and CMV-seronegative. The sample taken for sequencing was PBMCs.

CDR3 bases: TGTGCCAGCAGCTTAGCCTTTAGTAGCGGGGGGGCTCGGACCGGGGAGCTGTTTTTT. This codes for CASSLAFSSGGARTGELFF. J is TRBJ2-2 and V is TRBV7-8, with 11 positions matching TRBD2. The germline gives CDR1 SGHVS, CDR2 FQNEAQ. The V and J ends lost 0 bases and 5 bases, in that order; junction bases with no gene match: 11. The length of the CDR3 is 19 residues.